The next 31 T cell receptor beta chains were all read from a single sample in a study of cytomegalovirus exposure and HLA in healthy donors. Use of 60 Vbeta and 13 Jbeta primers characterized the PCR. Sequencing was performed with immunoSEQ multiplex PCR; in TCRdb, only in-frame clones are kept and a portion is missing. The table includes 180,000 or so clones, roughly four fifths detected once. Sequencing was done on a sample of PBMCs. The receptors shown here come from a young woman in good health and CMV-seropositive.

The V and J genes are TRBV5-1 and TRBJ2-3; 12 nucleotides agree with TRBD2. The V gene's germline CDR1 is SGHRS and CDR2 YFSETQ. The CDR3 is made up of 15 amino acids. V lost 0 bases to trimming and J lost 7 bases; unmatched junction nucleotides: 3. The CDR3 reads CASSLELAGGNTQYF. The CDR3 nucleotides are TGCGCCAGCAGCTTGGAACTAGCGGGGGGCAATACGCAGTATTTT.

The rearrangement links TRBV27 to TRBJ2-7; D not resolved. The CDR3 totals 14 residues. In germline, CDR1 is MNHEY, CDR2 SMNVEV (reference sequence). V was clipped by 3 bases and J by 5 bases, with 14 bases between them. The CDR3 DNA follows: TGTGCCAGCAGTTTGAGAGATATACGTAACGAGCAGTACTTC. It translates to CASSLRDIRNEQYF.

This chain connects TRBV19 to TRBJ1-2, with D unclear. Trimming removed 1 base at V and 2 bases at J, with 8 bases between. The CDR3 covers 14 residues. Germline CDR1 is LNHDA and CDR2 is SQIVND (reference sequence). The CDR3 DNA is TGTGCCAGTAGTATAGGGCCGGAGAACTATGGCTACACCTTC. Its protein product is CASSIGPENYGYTF.

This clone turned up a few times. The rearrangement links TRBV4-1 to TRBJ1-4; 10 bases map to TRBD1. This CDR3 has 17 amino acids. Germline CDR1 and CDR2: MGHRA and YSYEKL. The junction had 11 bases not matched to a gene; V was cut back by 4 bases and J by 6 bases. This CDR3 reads CASSRGQGVIEDEKLFF. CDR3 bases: TGCGCCAGCAGCCGAGGACAGGGGGTAATCGAGGATGAAAAACTGTTTTTT.

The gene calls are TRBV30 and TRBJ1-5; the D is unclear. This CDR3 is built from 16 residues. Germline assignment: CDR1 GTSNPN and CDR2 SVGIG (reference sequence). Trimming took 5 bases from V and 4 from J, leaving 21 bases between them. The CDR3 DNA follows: TGTGCCTGGGGACCCGCGCGGGCAGGTCGAAATCAGCCCCAGCATTTT. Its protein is CAWGPARAGRNQPQHF.

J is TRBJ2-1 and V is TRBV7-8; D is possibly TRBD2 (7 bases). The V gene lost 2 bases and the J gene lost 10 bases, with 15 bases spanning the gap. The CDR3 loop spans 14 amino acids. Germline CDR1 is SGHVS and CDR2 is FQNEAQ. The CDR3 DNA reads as TGTGCCAGCAGCTTAATGGGGGGGCCGGAGGAGCAGTTCTTC. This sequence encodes CASSLMGGPEEQFF.

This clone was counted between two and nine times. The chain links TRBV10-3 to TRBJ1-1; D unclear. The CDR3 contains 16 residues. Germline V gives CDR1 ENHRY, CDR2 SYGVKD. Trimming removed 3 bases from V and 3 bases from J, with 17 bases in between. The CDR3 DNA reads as TGTGCCATCAGTGAACCCATCAGGAAGGTGTACACTGAAGCTTTCTTT. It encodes CAISEPIRKVYTEAFF.

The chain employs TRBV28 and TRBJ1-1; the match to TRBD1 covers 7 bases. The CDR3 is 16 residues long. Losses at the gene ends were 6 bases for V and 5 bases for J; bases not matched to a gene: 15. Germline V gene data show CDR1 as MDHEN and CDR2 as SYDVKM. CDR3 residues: CASSKSQGVGRTEAFF. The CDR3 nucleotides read TGTGCCAGCAGCAAATCGCAGGGGGTTGGTCGGACTGAAGCTTTCTTT.

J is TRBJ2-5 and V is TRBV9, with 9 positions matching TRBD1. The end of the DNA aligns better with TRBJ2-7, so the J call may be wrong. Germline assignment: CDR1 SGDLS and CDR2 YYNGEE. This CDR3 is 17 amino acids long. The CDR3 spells CASSLRDGGQGWYEQYF. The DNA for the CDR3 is TGTGCCAGCAGCCTAAGGGATGGGGGACAGGGATGGTACGAGCAGTACTTC.

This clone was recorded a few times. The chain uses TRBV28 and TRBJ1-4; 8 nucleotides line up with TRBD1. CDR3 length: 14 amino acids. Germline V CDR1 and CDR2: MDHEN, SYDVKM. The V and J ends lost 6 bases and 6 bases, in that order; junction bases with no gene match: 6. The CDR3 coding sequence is TGTGCCAGCAGCGGACAGGGCTCATATGAAAAACTGTTTTTT. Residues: CASSGQGSYEKLFF.

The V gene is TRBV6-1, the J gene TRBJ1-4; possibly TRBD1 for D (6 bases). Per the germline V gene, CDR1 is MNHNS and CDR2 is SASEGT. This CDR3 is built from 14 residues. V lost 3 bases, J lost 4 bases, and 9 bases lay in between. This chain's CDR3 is CASSDDRFNEKLFF. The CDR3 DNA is TGTGCCAGCAGTGATGACAGGTTTAATGAAAAACTGTTTTTT.

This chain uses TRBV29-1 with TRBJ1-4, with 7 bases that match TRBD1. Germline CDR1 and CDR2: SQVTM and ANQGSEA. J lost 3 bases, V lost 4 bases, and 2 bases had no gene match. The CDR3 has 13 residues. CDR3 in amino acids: CSVVTGPNEKLFF. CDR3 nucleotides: TGCAGCGTTGTGACAGGGCCTAATGAAAAACTGTTTTTT. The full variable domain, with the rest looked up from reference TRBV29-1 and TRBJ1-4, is SAVISQKPSRDICQRGTSLTIQCQVDSQVTMMFWYRQQPGQSLTLIATANQGSEATYESGFVIDKFPISRPNLTFSTLTVSNMSPEDSSIYLCSVVTGPNEKLFFGSGTQLSVL.

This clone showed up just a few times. CDR3 nucleotide sequence: TGTGCCAGCACCGAACAGGGATCCGGGGCCAACGTCCTGACTTTC. Its protein is CASTEQGSGANVLTF. The chain uses TRBV2 and TRBJ2-6; a weak D match, TRBD1 (6 bases). The CDR3 extends over 15 amino acids. Germline V lookup: CDR1 SNHLY, CDR2 FYNNEI. Trimming cost V 7 bases and J 4 bases, with 14 bases left between them.

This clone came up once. The CDR3 region is CASSPDMNTEAFF. CDR3 bases: TGTGCCAGCTCACCCGACATGAACACTGAAGCTTTCTTT. This chain joins TRBV18 and TRBJ1-1; D is ambiguous. The V end lost 3 bases, the J end lost 0 bases, and 5 bases lay between the germline ends. This CDR3 contains 13 residues. In germline, CDR1 is KGHSH, CDR2 LQKENI.

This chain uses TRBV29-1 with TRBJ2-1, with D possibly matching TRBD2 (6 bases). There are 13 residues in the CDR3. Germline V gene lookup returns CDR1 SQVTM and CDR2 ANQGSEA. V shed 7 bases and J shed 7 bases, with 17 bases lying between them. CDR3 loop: CSAGLMAGNEQFF. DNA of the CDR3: TGCAGCGCTGGTCTCATGGCGGGAAATGAGCAGTTCTTC.

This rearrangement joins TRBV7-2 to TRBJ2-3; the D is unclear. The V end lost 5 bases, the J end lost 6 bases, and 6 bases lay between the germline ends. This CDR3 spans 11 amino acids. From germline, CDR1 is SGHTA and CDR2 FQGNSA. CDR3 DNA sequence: TGTGCCAGCAGCCTCTACGATACGCAGTATTTT. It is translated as CASSLYDTQYF.

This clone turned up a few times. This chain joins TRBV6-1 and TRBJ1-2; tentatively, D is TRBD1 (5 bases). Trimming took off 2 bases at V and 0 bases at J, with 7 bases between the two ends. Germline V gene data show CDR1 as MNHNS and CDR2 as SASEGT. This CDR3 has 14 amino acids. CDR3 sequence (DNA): TGTGCCAGCAGTGAACCCAGGGCTAACTATGGCTACACCTTC. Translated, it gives CASSEPRANYGYTF.

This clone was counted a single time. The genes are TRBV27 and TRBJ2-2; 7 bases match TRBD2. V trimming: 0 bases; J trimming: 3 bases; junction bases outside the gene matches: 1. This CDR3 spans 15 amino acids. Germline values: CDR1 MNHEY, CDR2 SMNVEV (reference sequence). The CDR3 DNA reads TGTGCCAGCAGTTTATCGGGAGGGGACACCGGGGAGCTGTTTTTT. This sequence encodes CASSLSGGDTGELFF.

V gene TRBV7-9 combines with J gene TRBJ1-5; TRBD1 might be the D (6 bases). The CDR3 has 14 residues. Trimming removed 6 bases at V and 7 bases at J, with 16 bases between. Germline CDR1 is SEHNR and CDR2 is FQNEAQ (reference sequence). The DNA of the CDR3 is TGTGCCAGCAGGGGGGAGGGTACAGGGCAGCCCCAGCATTTT. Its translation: CASRGEGTGQPQHF. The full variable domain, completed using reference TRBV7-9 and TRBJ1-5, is DTGVSQNPRHKITKRGQNVTFRCDPISEHNRLYWYRQTLGQGPEFLTYFQNEAQLEKSRLLSDRFSAERPKGSFSTLEIQRTEQGDSAMYLCASRGEGTGQPQHFGDGTRLSIL.

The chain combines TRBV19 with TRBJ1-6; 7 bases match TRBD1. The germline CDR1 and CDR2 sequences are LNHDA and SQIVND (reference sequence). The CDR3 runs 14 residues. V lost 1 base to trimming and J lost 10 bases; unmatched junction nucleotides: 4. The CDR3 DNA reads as TGTGCCAGTAGTATAGCGACAGGGAACTCACCCCTCCACTTT. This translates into CASSIATGNSPLHF.

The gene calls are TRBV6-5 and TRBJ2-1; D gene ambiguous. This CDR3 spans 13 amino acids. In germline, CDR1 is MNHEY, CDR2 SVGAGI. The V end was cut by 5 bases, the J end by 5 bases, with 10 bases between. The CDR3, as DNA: TGTGCCAGCAGTCCGTTGGAGAACAATGAGCAGTTCTTC. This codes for CASSPLENNEQFF.

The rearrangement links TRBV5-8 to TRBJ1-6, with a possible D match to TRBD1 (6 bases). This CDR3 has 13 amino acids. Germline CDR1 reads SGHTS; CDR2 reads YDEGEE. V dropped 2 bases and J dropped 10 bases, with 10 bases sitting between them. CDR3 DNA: TGTGCCAGCAGCTTCCGGGACAAGTCACCCCTCCACTTT. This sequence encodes CASSFRDKSPLHF.

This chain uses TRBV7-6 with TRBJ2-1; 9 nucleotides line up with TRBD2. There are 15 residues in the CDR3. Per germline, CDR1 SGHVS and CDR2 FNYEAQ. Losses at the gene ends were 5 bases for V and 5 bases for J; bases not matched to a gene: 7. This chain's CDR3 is CASSPGTSPDNEQFF. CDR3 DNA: TGTGCCAGCAGCCCGGGGACTAGCCCGGACAATGAGCAGTTCTTC.

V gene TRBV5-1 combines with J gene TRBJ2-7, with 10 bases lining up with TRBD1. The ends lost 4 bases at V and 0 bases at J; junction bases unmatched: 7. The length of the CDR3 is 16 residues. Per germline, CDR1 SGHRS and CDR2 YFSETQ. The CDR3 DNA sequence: TGCGCCAGCAGCCCGGGGGGGACAGGGGACTCCTACGAGCAGTACTTC. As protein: CASSPGGTGDSYEQYF.

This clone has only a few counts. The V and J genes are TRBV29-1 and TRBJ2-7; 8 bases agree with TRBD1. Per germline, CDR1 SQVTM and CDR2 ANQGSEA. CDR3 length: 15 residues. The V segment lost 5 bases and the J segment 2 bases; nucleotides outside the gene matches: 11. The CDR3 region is CSVIEATGDPYEQYF. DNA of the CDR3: TGCAGCGTTATTGAAGCGACAGGGGACCCCTACGAGCAGTACTTC.

The CDR3 loop is CASSIVRGPYEQYF. CDR3 in DNA: TGTGCCAGTAGTATAGTAAGGGGTCCCTACGAGCAGTACTTC. The V and J genes are TRBV19 and TRBJ2-7; possible D gene TRBD1, 5 bases. Germline CDR1 reads LNHDA; CDR2 reads SQIVND (reference sequence). The CDR3 runs to 14 residues. Between the trimmed V and J ends, which lost 1 base and 2 bases, there was a span of 9 bases.

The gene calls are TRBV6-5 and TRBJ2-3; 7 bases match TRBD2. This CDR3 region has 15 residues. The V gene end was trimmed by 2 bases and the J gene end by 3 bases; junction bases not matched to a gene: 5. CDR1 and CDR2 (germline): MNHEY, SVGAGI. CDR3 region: CASSYTLAATDTQYF. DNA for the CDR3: TGTGCCAGCAGTTACACCCTAGCGGCAACAGATACGCAGTATTTT.

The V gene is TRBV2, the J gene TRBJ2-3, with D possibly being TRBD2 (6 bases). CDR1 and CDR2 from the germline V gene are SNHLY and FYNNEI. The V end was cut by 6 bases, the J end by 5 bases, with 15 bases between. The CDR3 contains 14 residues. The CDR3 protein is CASRLWREQDTQYF. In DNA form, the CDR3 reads TGTGCCAGCAGGCTCTGGAGGGAGCAAGATACGCAGTATTTT.

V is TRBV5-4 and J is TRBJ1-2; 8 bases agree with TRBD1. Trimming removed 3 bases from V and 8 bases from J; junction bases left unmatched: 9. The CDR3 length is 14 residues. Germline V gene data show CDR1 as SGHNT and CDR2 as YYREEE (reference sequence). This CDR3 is CASSSRGLVEGYTF. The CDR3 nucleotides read TGTGCCAGCAGCTCCAGGGGGCTTGTCGAGGGCTACACCTTC.

CDR3 region: CASSVGAGGPNEQFF. Here the CDR3 DNA reads TGTGCCAGCAGCGTAGGGGCGGGGGGGCCGAATGAGCAGTTCTTC. V and J are TRBV9 and TRBJ2-1, with 9 bases fitting TRBD2. CDR1 SGDLS and CDR2 YYNGEE come from the germline V gene. The CDR3 spans 15 residues. Losses at the gene ends were 0 bases for V and 7 bases for J; bases not matched to a gene: 5.

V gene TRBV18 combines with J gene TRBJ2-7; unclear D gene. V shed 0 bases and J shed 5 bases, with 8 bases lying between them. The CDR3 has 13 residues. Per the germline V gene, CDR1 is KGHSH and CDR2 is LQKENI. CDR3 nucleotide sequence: TGTGCCAGCTCACCACCGGGTCGGGACGAGCAGTACTTC. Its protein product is CASSPPGRDEQYF.